These 27 T cell receptor beta chains share one sample of origin, sequenced in a study of T cell repertoires in cytomegalovirus infection. TCRdb analysed the reads with MiXCR anew, one entry per CDR3 protein. The table lists roughly 150,000 distinct CDR3 sequences, approximately 30% of them singletons. No antigens are known for them. The sequences come from CD8+ T cells from cultured PBMCs, collected from culture after CMV antigen stimulation. The receptors stem from a human donor in good health (CMV status not recorded). Some clones in this sample may be carry-over from other donors' samples.

As regards this clonotype: This may arise from a read error, as a much more abundant clone is one base away. V is TRBV7-9 and J is TRBJ1-2, with D tentatively TRBD1 (5 bases). The CDR3 totals 14 residues. The V end was cut by 9 bases, the J end by 8 bases, with 22 bases between. Germline-derived CDR1 and CDR2 are SEHNR and FQNEAQ (reference sequence). The CDR3, as DNA: TGTGCCAGAAAAAAGGTCGGAGACAGTACGGGCTACACCTTC. This sequence encodes CARKKVGDSTGYTF. Complete variable domain (other parts from reference TRBV7-9 and TRBJ1-2): DTGVSQNPRHKITKRGQNVTFRCDPISEHNRLYWYRQTLGQGPEFLTYFQNEAQLEKSRLLSDRFSAERPKGSFSTLEIQRTEQGDSAMYLCARKKVGDSTGYTFGSGTRLTVV.

V is TRBV19 and J is TRBJ2-1; D perhaps matches TRBD2 (6 bases). The CDR3 is made up of 13 amino acids. The V end was cut by 3 bases, the J end by 4 bases, with 7 bases between. Germline CDR1 LNHDA, CDR2 SQIVND (reference sequence). The CDR3 region is CASSIGSYNEQFF. CDR3 coding DNA: TGTGCCAGTAGTATCGGGAGTTACAATGAGCAGTTCTTC.

The rearrangement joins TRBV7-9 to TRBJ2-7; no firm D call. Germline CDR1 reads SEHNR; CDR2 reads FQNEAQ (reference sequence). The CDR3 is 12 residues long. Trimming shortened V by 4 bases and J by 2 bases, and 6 bases separated the two germline ends. In nucleotides, the CDR3 is TGTGCCAGCAGCTCAGAGACCTACGAGCAGTACTTC. It specifies CASSSETYEQYF.

The chain recombines TRBV2 with TRBJ1-5; D is perhaps TRBD1 (6 bases). Germline-derived CDR1 and CDR2 are SNHLY and FYNNEI. The CDR3 is 14 residues long. The V gene lost 2 bases and the J gene lost 8 bases, with 13 bases spanning the gap. The CDR3 region is CASSESGAWEPQHF. CDR3 in DNA: TGTGCCAGCAGTGAATCGGGGGCGTGGGAGCCCCAGCATTTT.

The chain employs TRBV7-9 and TRBJ2-2; weak D call: TRBD1 (5 bases). The CDR3 is made up of 15 amino acids. V lost 4 bases and J 4 bases, leaving 13 bases between the germline ends. Germline values: CDR1 SEHNR, CDR2 FQNEAQ (reference sequence). CDR3 region: CASSSRAQVTGELFF. The DNA for the CDR3 is TGTGCCAGCAGCTCCAGGGCGCAGGTCACCGGGGAGCTGTTTTTT.

This clonotype was seen at least ten times. The chain joins TRBV7-6 to TRBJ2-5, with 8 positions matching TRBD2. The CDR3 is 17 amino acids. Trimming removed 0 bases from V and 2 bases from J; junction bases left unmatched: 8. CDR1 and CDR2 (germline): SGHVS, FNYEAQ. For the CDR3, the DNA is TGTGCCAGCAGCTTAGCGTCGTCCGGCGGGGGGCAAGAGACCCAGTACTTC. As protein: CASSLASSGGGQETQYF.

The CDR3 loop is CASSPRTSYEQYF. Here the CDR3 DNA reads TGTGCCAGCAGCCCTAGGACCTCCTACGAGCAGTACTTC. This chain uses TRBV7-9 with TRBJ2-7; D is unclear. The V gene's germline CDR1 is SEHNR and CDR2 FQNEAQ (reference sequence). This CDR3 region has 13 residues. V was cut by 5 bases and J by 0 bases, with 8 bases left in between.

A word on this clonotype: A junction end diverges from the germline sequence, so it may reflect a read error. This chain connects TRBV27 to TRBJ1-2; 11 bases agree with TRBD1. This CDR3 contains 17 residues. Germline loops: CDR1 MNHEY, CDR2 SMNVEV (reference sequence). The CDR3 DNA reads TGTGCCAACAGTCTCACCGGGACAGGGGGATCATGGTATGGCTACACCTTC. Translating gives CANSLTGTGGSWYGYTF.

This clonotype appeared many times. This chain links TRBV19 with TRBJ2-4; the match to TRBD1 covers 8 bases. The CDR3 is 15 amino acids. Per germline, CDR1 LNHDA and CDR2 SQIVND (reference sequence). The V segment lost 0 bases and the J segment 8 bases; nucleotides outside the gene matches: 6. CDR3 sequence: CASSIDQGARDIQYF. The CDR3 DNA follows: TGTGCCAGTAGTATAGATCAGGGGGCAAGGGACATTCAGTACTTC.

Regarding this clonotype: This may be a read error, as it is one base from a much larger clone. This sequence joins TRBV12-3 or TRBV12-4 and TRBJ2-1; TRBD2 matches at 8 bases. This CDR3 spans 15 amino acids. V was clipped by 7 bases and J by 4 bases; unmatched bases: 9. The CDR3 DNA follows: TGTGCCAGCAACTCCGGGGGGGCCGTGTACAATGAGCAGTTCTTC. Translating it yields CASNSGGAVYNEQFF.

V gene TRBV7-6 combines with J gene TRBJ2-5, with TRBD1 as a possible D gene (5 bases). Looked up from germline, CDR1 is SGHVS and CDR2 is FNYEAQ. The CDR3 runs to 15 residues. The germline V and J ends were trimmed by 1 base and 3 bases, with 12 bases remaining between them. CDR3 bases: TGTGCCAGCAGCTTAGAGAGGACATACAAAGAGACCCAGTACTTC. This gives the protein CASSLERTYKETQYF.

This clonotype was picked up a small number of times. V usage is TRBV6-5 and J usage is TRBJ2-7; D gene uncertain. V lost 2 bases and J lost 0, with 5 bases in between. This CDR3 is 13 amino acids long. Germline assignment: CDR1 MNHEY and CDR2 SVGAGI. The CDR3 here is CASSYHNSYEQYF. The CDR3 DNA sequence: TGTGCCAGCAGTTACCACAACTCCTACGAGCAGTACTTC.

The chain is built from TRBV11-2 and TRBJ2-1; the match to TRBD2 covers 14 bases. Trimming took 4 bases from V and 7 from J; bases not matched to a gene: 9. The CDR3 sequence is 17 residues long. The germline CDR1 and CDR2 sequences are SGHAT and FQNNGV. DNA for the CDR3: TGTGCCAGCAGCTCGACTAGCGGGGGGGTAAATATGAATGAGCAGTTCTTC. Translation: CASSSTSGGVNMNEQFF.

Note on this clonotype: The CDR3 end shows no conserved phenylalanine or tryptophan, and so a read error is likely. This chain connects TRBV27 to TRBJ2-7, with 7 bases matching TRBD2. Germline assignment: CDR1 MNHEY and CDR2 SMNVEV (reference sequence). V lost 6 bases, J lost 3 bases, and 5 bases stayed unmatched. The CDR3 is 13 residues long. The CDR3 region is CASSLGGGYEQYC. CDR3 nucleotide sequence: TGTGCCAGCAGCCTTGGGGGGGGCTACGAGCAGTACTGC.

In its sample, this clonotype was seen many times. The chain has TRBV20-1 and TRBJ1-1; 7 positions match TRBD1. The CDR3 sequence is 13 residues long. CDR1 and CDR2 from the germline V gene are DFQATT and SNEGSKA (reference sequence). Trimming took 5 bases from V and 0 from J; bases not matched to a gene: 3. CDR3 nucleotides: TGCAGTGCTTTACAGGGGATGAACACTGAAGCTTTCTTT. Its translation: CSALQGMNTEAFF.

This clonotype occurred a few times. This chain connects TRBV20-1 to TRBJ1-4; 8 bases align to TRBD1. Germline loops: CDR1 DFQATT, CDR2 SNEGSKA (reference sequence). The CDR3 has 15 amino acids. Trimming cost V 6 bases and J 7 bases; bases outside gene matches: 13. The CDR3 DNA reads as TGCAGTGCCAGGACAGGGCTCACCTCGAGTGAAAAACTGTTTTTT. Translation: CSARTGLTSSEKLFF.

The rearrangement joins TRBV19 to TRBJ1-2, with no clear D. The germline gives CDR1 LNHDA, CDR2 SQIVND (reference sequence). V was pared by 5 bases and J by 4 bases, with 14 bases between. The CDR3 consists of 14 residues. The CDR3 region has the DNA TGTGCCAGTAGTCTCTTGGCGGCGAGCTATGGCTACACCTTC. Translating gives CASSLLAASYGYTF.

The chain recombines TRBV4-1 with TRBJ1-6; TRBD1 agrees at 9 bases. The CDR3 is made up of 16 amino acids. The V segment lost 1 base and the J segment 7 bases; nucleotides outside the gene matches: 5. Germline CDR1 and CDR2: MGHRA and YSYEKL. CDR3 nucleotides: TGCGCCAGCAGCCAAGCACCGGGACAGGGAAATTCACCCCTCCACTTT. It yields the protein CASSQAPGQGNSPLHF.

The V call is TRBV5-1, the J call TRBJ2-7; TRBD1 might be the D (6 bases). This CDR3 region has 15 residues. Trimming pared 4 bases from V and 6 bases from J, leaving 20 bases between. CDR1 is SGHRS and CDR2 is YFSETQ in the germline V gene. The CDR3, as DNA: TGCGCCAGCAGCCCGGGCAGGGGTACGGTCCTCGAGCAGTACTTC. It encodes CASSPGRGTVLEQYF.

The sample holds a few counts of this clonotype. This sequence joins TRBV6-6 and TRBJ2-7, with a tentative D call TRBD1 (5 bases). This CDR3 region has 15 residues. V lost 7 bases and J 3 bases, leaving 19 bases between the germline ends. The germline CDR1 and CDR2 sequences are MNHNY and SVGAGI (reference sequence). The CDR3 DNA reads as TGTGCCAGCACCTGGGGCAGAGGTCCGTTCTACGAGCAGTACTTC. Protein: CASTWGRGPFYEQYF.

CDR3 loop: CASSWGPSTDTQYF. DNA of the CDR3: TGTGCCAGCTCTTGGGGGCCAAGCACAGATACGCAGTATTTT. The chain recombines TRBV27 with TRBJ2-3; D is possibly TRBD1 (6 bases). This CDR3 has 14 amino acids. Per the germline V gene, CDR1 is MNHEY and CDR2 is SMNVEV (reference sequence). Trimming stripped 8 bases from V and 0 bases from J, with 12 bases between.

This chain uses TRBV4-1 with TRBJ2-3; 9 positions match TRBD1. The CDR3 sequence is 17 residues long. Germline trimming cut 4 bases from V and 2 bases from J; bases unmatched to any gene: 10. Per germline, CDR1 MGHRA and CDR2 YSYEKL. CDR3 coding DNA: TGCGCCAGCAGCCGAGAACCGGGACAGGGCCTCACAGATACGCAGTATTTT. Translated, it gives CASSREPGQGLTDTQYF.

The V call is TRBV11-2, the J call TRBJ2-5, with D possibly being TRBD1 or TRBD2 (6 bases each). Germline lookup yields CDR1 SGHAT and CDR2 FQNNGV. Trimming cost V 2 bases and J 5 bases, with 12 bases left between them. The CDR3 contains 14 residues. CDR3 DNA: TGTGCCAGCAGCTTATTCTGGGGGGCGGAGACCCAGTACTTC. Translating it yields CASSLFWGAETQYF.

This clonotype was counted once. The chain joins TRBV10-2 to TRBJ2-2; 10 bases fit TRBD1. CDR3 length: 14 amino acids. J lost 5 bases, V lost 11 bases, and 8 bases had no gene match. From germline, CDR1 is WSHSY and CDR2 SAAADI. CDR3 coding DNA: TGCGCCGTCGAAGGACAGGGGGGGACCGGGGAGCTGTTTTTT. This sequence encodes CAVEGQGGTGELFF.

The V call is TRBV2, the J call TRBJ1-3; no clear D gene. Germline V gene sequence: CDR1 SNHLY, CDR2 FYNNEI. Trimming took off 5 bases at V and 0 bases at J, with 11 bases between the two ends. The CDR3 spans 15 residues. For the CDR3, the DNA is TGTGCCAGCAGTAAGGACTGGCCCTCTGGAAACACCATATATTTT. The encoded protein is CASSKDWPSGNTIYF. The variable domain in full, with the rest retrieved from reference TRBV2 and TRBJ1-3, is EPEVTQTPSHQVTQMGQEVILRCVPISNHLYFYWYRQILGQKVEFLVSFYNNEISEKSEIFDDQFSVERPDGSNFTLKIRSTKLEDSAMYFCASSKDWPSGNTIYFGEGSWLTVV.

V usage is TRBV11-3 and J usage is TRBJ2-1; D gene unclear. The CDR3 has 12 residues. Trimming pared 2 bases from V and 7 bases from J, leaving 6 bases between. The germline CDR1 and CDR2 sequences are SGHNT and YENEEA. CDR3: CASSLWNNEQFF. The CDR3 DNA sequence: TGTGCCAGCAGCTTATGGAATAATGAGCAGTTCTTC.

This clonotype was recorded at least ten times. The chain couples TRBV7-6 to TRBJ1-1, with D possibly TRBD1 on 5 matching bases. Germline loops: CDR1 SGHVS, CDR2 FNYEAQ. The CDR3 length is 14 residues. V was cut by 6 bases and J by 4 bases, with 15 bases left in between. DNA for the CDR3: TGTGCCAGCAGTCTAAATCCGGGGGGCACTGAAGCTTTCTTT. This gives the protein CASSLNPGGTEAFF.